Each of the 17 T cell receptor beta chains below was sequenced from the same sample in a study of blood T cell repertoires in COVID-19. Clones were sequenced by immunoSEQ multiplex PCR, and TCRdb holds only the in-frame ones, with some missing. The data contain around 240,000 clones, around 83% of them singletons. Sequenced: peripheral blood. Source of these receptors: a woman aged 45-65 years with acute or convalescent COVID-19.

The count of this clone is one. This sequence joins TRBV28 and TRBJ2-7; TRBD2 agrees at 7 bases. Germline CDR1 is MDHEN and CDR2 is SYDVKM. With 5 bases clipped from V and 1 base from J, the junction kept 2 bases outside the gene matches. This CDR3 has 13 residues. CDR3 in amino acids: CASSPGRSYEQYF. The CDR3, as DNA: TGTGCCAGCAGTCCCGGGAGGTCCTACGAGCAGTACTTC.

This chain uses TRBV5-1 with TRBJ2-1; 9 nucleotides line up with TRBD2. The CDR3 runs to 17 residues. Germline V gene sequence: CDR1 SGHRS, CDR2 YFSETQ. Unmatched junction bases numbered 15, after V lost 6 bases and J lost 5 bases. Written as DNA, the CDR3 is TGCGCCAGCACCCCGGGCCTGCGGGAGGGCCCGGACAATGAGCAGTTCTTC. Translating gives CASTPGLREGPDNEQFF.

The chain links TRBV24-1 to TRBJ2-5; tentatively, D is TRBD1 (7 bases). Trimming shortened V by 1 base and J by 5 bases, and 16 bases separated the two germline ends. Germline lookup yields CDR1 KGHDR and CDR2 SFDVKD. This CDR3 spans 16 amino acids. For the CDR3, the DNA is TGTGCCACCAGTGATTTCGCAGGGGGGTTGCCGGAGACCCAGTACTTC. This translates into CATSDFAGGLPETQYF.

The DNA of the CDR3 is TGTGCCAGCAGCCTACAGGGTTCGGGATACTACGAGCAGTACTTC. Protein sequence: CASSLQGSGYYEQYF. The chain joins TRBV2 to TRBJ2-7; a possible D gene is TRBD1 (6 bases). V was clipped by 6 bases and J by 3 bases, with 18 bases between them. Germline CDR1 reads SNHLY; CDR2 reads FYNNEI. This CDR3 is 15 amino acids long.

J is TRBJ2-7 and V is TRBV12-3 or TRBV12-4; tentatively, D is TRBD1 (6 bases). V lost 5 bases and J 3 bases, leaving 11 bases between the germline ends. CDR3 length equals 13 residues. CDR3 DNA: TGTGCCAGCAGTCCGGGACAAAACTACGAGCAGTACTTC. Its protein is CASSPGQNYEQYF.

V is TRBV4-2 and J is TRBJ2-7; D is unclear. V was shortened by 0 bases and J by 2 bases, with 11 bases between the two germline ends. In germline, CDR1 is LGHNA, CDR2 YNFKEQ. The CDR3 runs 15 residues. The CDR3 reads CASSQETTVTYEQYF. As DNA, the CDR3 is TGTGCCAGCAGCCAAGAGACAACAGTTACCTACGAGCAGTACTTC.

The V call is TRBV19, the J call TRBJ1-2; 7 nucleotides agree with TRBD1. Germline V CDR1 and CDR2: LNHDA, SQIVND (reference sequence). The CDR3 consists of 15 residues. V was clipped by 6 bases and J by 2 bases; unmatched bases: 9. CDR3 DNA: TGTGCCAGTAGGAAAATACAGGGGCTGAACTATGGCTACACCTTC. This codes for CASRKIQGLNYGYTF.

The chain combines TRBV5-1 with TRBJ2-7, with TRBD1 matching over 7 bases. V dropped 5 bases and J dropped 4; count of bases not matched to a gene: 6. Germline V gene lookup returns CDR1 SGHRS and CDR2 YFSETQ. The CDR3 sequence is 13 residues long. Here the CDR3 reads CASRPDREYEQYF. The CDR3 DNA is TGCGCCAGCAGACCAGACAGGGAGTACGAGCAGTACTTC.

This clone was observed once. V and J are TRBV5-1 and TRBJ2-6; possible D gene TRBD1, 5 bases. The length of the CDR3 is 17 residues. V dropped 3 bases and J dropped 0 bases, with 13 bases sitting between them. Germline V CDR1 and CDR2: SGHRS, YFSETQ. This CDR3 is CASSSGHGGSGANVLTF. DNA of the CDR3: TGCGCCAGCAGCTCCGGACACGGCGGCTCTGGGGCCAACGTCCTGACTTTC.

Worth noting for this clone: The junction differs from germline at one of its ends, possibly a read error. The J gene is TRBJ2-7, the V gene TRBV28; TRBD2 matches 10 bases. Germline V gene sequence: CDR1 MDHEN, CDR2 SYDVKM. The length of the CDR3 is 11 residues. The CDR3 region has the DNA TGTGCCAGCAGCCTCACCGGGACTAGCGCCTTC. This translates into CASSLTGTSAF.

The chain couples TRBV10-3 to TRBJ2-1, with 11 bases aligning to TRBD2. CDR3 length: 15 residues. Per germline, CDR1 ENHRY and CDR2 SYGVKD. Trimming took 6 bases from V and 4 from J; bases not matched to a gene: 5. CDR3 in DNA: TGTGCCATCAGGGCCGGGACTAGCGGATACAATGAGCAGTTCTTC. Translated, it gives CAIRAGTSGYNEQFF.

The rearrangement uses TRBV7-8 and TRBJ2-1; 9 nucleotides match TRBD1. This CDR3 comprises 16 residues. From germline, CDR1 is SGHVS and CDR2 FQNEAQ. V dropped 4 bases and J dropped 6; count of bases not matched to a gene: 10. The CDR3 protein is CASSSTGTGNVNEQFF. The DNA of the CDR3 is TGTGCCAGCAGCTCCACCGGGACAGGGAACGTCAATGAGCAGTTCTTC. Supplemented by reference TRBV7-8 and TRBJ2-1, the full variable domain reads GAGVSQSPRYKVAKRGQDVALRCDPISGHVSLFWYQQALGQGPEFLTYFQNEAQLDKSGLPSDRFFAERPEGSVSTLKIQRTQQEDSAVYLCASSSTGTGNVNEQFFGPGTRLTVL.

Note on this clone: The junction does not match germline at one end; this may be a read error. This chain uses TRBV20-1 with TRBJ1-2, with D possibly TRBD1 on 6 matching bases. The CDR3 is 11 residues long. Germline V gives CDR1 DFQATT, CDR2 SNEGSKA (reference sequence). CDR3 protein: CRATGMGGYTF. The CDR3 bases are TGCAGGGCTACAGGGATGGGTGGCTACACCTTC.

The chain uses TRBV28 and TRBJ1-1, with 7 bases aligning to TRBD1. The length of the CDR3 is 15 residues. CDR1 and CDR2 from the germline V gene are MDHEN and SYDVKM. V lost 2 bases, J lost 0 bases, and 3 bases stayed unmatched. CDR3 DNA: TGTGCCAGCAGTTTACCCGGGACAGTGAACACTGAAGCTTTCTTT. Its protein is CASSLPGTVNTEAFF.

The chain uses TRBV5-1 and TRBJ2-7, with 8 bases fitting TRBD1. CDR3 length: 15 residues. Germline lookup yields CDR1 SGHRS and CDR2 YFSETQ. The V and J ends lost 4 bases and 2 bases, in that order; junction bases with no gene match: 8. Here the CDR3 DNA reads TGCGCCAGCAGCGCCTTCACAGGGGGGACCTACGAGCAGTACTTC. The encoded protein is CASSAFTGGTYEQYF.

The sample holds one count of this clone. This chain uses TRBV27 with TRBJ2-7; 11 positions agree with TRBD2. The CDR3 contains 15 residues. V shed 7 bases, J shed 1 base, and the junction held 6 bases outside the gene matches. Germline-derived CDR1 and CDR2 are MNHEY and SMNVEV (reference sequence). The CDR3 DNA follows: TGTGCCAGCATCGCTAGCGGGGGGCCTTCCTACGAGCAGTACTTC. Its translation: CASIASGGPSYEQYF.

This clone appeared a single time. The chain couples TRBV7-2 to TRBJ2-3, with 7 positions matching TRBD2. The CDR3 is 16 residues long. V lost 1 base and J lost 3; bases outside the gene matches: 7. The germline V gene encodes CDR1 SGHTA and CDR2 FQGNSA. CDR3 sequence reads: CASSLDPAGITDTQYF. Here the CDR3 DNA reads TGTGCCAGCAGCTTAGATCCAGCGGGGATAACAGATACGCAGTATTTT.